Shown below are 23 T cell receptor beta chains from a single sample sequenced in a study of blood T cell repertoires in COVID-19. The repertoire was sequenced with immunoSEQ multiplex PCR; TCRdb's copy has only in-frame clones and lacks some. This table has around 500,000 clones, approximately 90% appearing once. The source material was PBMCs or T cells enriched from blood (not recorded which). Every receptor here comes from a woman aged 40-49 years who had recovered from COVID-19.

V and J are TRBV18 and TRBJ1-2, with D perhaps matching TRBD1 (5 bases). The length of the CDR3 is 15 residues. Germline V gene sequence: CDR1 KGHSH, CDR2 LQKENI. The germline V and J ends were trimmed by 0 bases and 8 bases, with 16 bases remaining between them. In nucleotides, the CDR3 is TGTGCCAGCTCACCACCGAGATCGACAGCGACGGGCTACACCTTC. It translates to CASSPPRSTATGYTF.

CDR3 bases: TGTGCCAGCAGCTTAACGGCGGGGGAGCACTTCTACGAGCAGTACTTC. Protein product: CASSLTAGEHFYEQYF. The V call is TRBV7-8, the J call TRBJ2-7, with TRBD2 matching over 7 bases. The CDR3 runs 16 residues. V lost 2 bases to trimming and J lost 3 bases; unmatched junction nucleotides: 10. The germline V gene has CDR1 SGHVS and CDR2 FQNEAQ.

The chain has TRBV29-1 and TRBJ1-5, with 8 bases that match TRBD1. CDR3 length: 13 residues. CDR1 and CDR2 from the germline V gene are SQVTM and ANQGSEA. V was pared by 5 bases and J by 6 bases, with 6 bases of the junction left unmatched. The CDR3 here is CSVRTGGAQPQHF. The CDR3 DNA follows: TGCAGCGTTCGAACAGGGGGAGCTCAGCCCCAGCATTTT.

This CDR3 is CASSIQIAVARGAFF. DNA for the CDR3: TGTGCCAGTAGTATTCAGATCGCGGTGGCCAGGGGCGCTTTCTTT. This chain links TRBV19 with TRBJ1-1, with a possible D match to TRBD1 (6 bases). The CDR3 is made up of 15 amino acids. V dropped 3 bases and J dropped 11 bases, with 22 bases sitting between them. Germline-derived CDR1 and CDR2 are LNHDA and SQIVND (reference sequence).

The V gene is TRBV6-2 or TRBV6-3, the J gene TRBJ2-7; maybe TRBD2 (6 bases). The germline V and J ends were trimmed by 4 bases and 2 bases, with 12 bases remaining between them. CDR3 length: 14 residues. From germline, CDR1 is MNHEY and CDR2 SVGEGT. The CDR3 DNA reads TGTGCCAGCAGTTCGGGACTTAAAGCCTACGAGCAGTACTTC. Protein: CASSSGLKAYEQYF.

The rearrangement uses TRBV10-3 and TRBJ2-7, with D possibly TRBD1 on 6 matching bases. This CDR3 has 13 residues. V was cut by 4 bases and J by 3 bases, with 10 bases left in between. The V gene's germline CDR1 is ENHRY and CDR2 SYGVKD. Here the CDR3 DNA reads TGTGCCATCAGTGGGGACACTTACTACGAGCAGTACTTC. Its protein is CAISGDTYYEQYF.

V gene TRBV14 combines with J gene TRBJ2-2, with TRBD1 matching 9 bases. The V segment lost 1 base and the J segment 3 bases; nucleotides outside the gene matches: 9. The CDR3 is 18 amino acids. CDR1 SGHDN and CDR2 FVKESK come from the germline V gene. The CDR3 bases are TGTGCCAGCAGCCAAGCTAGGCGCTGGACAGGGGACACCGGGGAGCTGTTTTTT. Translated, it gives CASSQARRWTGDTGELFF. Variable domain in full (rest from reference TRBV14 and TRBJ2-2): EAGVTQFPSHSVIEKGQTVTLRCDPISGHDNLYWYRRVMGKEIKFLLHFVKESKQDESGMPNNRFLAERTGGTYSTLKVQPAELEDSGVYFCASSQARRWTGDTGELFFGEGSRLTVL.

J is TRBJ2-5 and V is TRBV7-2, with D possibly TRBD1 on 6 matching bases. CDR3 size: 14 residues. The germline V and J ends were trimmed by 8 bases and 6 bases, with 19 bases remaining between them. Per the germline V gene, CDR1 is SGHTA and CDR2 is FQGNSA. The chain's CDR3 is CASHSGQGSKTQYF. The CDR3 DNA is TGTGCCAGCCACTCGGGGCAGGGGTCGAAGACCCAGTACTTC.

The chain uses TRBV10-2 and TRBJ2-3; D unresolved. The CDR3 extends over 14 amino acids. Trimming stripped 7 bases from V and 4 bases from J, with 15 bases between. Germline V gene data show CDR1 as WSHSY and CDR2 as SAAADI. The DNA of the CDR3 is TGCGCCAGCATCGAGAGAGTATCGTCAGATACGCAGTATTTT. This codes for CASIERVSSDTQYF.

The V and J genes are TRBV19 and TRBJ2-1, with TRBD1 matching over 9 bases. The CDR3 runs to 14 residues. Germline CDR1 reads LNHDA; CDR2 reads SQIVND (reference sequence). After removal of 4 bases from V and 6 bases from J, the junction contained 4 bases not matched to a gene. Here the CDR3 reads CASSTRDRVNEQFF. For the CDR3, the DNA is TGTGCCAGTAGTACCCGGGACAGGGTCAATGAGCAGTTCTTC.

This clone was detected a few times. The sample contains more than one DNA sequence encoding this CDR3. V is TRBV5-1 and J is TRBJ1-2, with D perhaps matching TRBD1 (5 bases). The CDR3 covers 14 residues. CDR1 is SGHRS, CDR2 YFSETQ, per germline. Trimming cost V 0 bases and J 8 bases, with 14 bases left between them. In DNA, the CDR3 is TGCGCCAGCAGCTTGGTCACAGGTGAAGGCGGCTACACCTTC. Its protein is CASSLVTGEGGYTF.

The chain recombines TRBV5-4 with TRBJ1-1; 9 positions agree with TRBD1. J was trimmed by 9 bases and V by 4 bases; bases with no gene match: 7. CDR1 SGHNT and CDR2 YYREEE come from the germline V gene (reference sequence). This CDR3 has 13 residues. Written as DNA, the CDR3 is TGTGCCAGCAGCCCCGGGACAGGGAATAAAGCTTTCTTT. Its protein is CASSPGTGNKAFF.

The rearrangement joins TRBV4-3 to TRBJ2-3, with 8 bases that match TRBD1. V trimming: 1 base; J trimming: 1 base; junction bases outside the gene matches: 7. CDR1 is LGHNA and CDR2 is YSLEER in the germline V gene. The CDR3 extends over 17 amino acids. CDR3 residues: CASSQAPTGAGTDTQYF. In DNA, the CDR3 is TGCGCCAGCAGCCAAGCCCCGACAGGGGCGGGCACAGATACGCAGTATTTT.

The chain uses TRBV6-2 or TRBV6-3 and TRBJ1-1; no reliable D call. The CDR3 has 12 amino acids. CDR1 is MNHEY, CDR2 SVGEGT, per germline. V lost 4 bases and J lost 4, with 7 bases in between. Here the CDR3 reads CASSLRGTEAFF. Here the CDR3 DNA reads TGTGCCAGCAGTTTGCGGGGCACTGAAGCTTTCTTT.

This chain's CDR3 is CASTGLVTYNEQFF. The CDR3 DNA follows: TGTGCCAGCACGGGACTAGTGACCTACAATGAGCAGTTCTTC. The rearrangement links TRBV2 to TRBJ2-1; 8 nucleotides match TRBD2. V lost 7 bases to trimming and J lost 2 bases; unmatched junction nucleotides: 4. The CDR3 totals 14 residues. Germline V lookup: CDR1 SNHLY, CDR2 FYNNEI.

In DNA form, the CDR3 reads TGTGCCAGCTCACCACAGGGGTCGGGGAACACTGAAGCTTTCTTT. Its translation: CASSPQGSGNTEAFF. The rearrangement joins TRBV18 to TRBJ1-1; the D gene is possibly TRBD1 (5 bases). Per germline, CDR1 KGHSH and CDR2 LQKENI. This CDR3 has 15 amino acids. Trimming left V 1 base short and J 1 base short, with 10 bases between.

The chain employs TRBV7-2 and TRBJ1-2; 11 bases fit TRBD1. With 4 bases clipped from V and 4 bases from J, the junction kept 5 bases outside the gene matches. From germline, CDR1 is SGHTA and CDR2 FQGNSA. The CDR3 loop spans 15 amino acids. The DNA of the CDR3 is TGTGCCAGCAGCTCGTTGGGGACAGGGGGCTATGGCTACACCTTC. It translates to CASSSLGTGGYGYTF.

V usage is TRBV7-2 and J usage is TRBJ1-1; no clear D. V was trimmed by 0 bases and J by 4 bases, leaving 6 bases between them. This CDR3 has 13 residues. The V gene's germline CDR1 is SGHTA and CDR2 FQGNSA. Written as DNA, the CDR3 is TGTGCCAGCAGCTTAGCGAGGGCCACTGAAGCTTTCTTT. Translating gives CASSLARATEAFF. Using reference TRBV7-2 and TRBJ1-1 for the parts outside the CDR3, the full variable domain is GAGVSQSPSNKVTEKGKDVELRCDPISGHTALYWYRQSLGQGLEFLIYFQGNSAPDKSGLPSDRFSAERTGGSVSTLTIQRTQQEDSAVYLCASSLARATEAFFGQGTRLTVV.

The chain carries TRBV18 and TRBJ1-5; 7 bases are a match to TRBD1. The germline gives CDR1 KGHSH, CDR2 LQKENI. The junction had 14 bases not matched to a gene; V was cut back by 6 bases and J by 3 bases. The CDR3 has 17 amino acids. CDR3 bases: TGTGCCAGCTCCCAACAACAGGGGCGGTCCTCCAATCAGCCCCAGCATTTT. Protein: CASSQQQGRSSNQPQHF.

The rearrangement uses TRBV15 and TRBJ2-1; 7 bases are shared with TRBD2. The CDR3 has 15 amino acids. Germline assignment: CDR1 LNHNV and CDR2 YYDKDF (reference sequence). V lost 4 bases to trimming and J lost 6 bases; unmatched junction nucleotides: 9. The CDR3 nucleotides read TGTGCCACCAGCATCAGACTAGCCCAAATCAATGAGCAGTTCTTC. Encoded protein: CATSIRLAQINEQFF.

This clone has more than one count but fewer than ten. The genes are TRBV10-3 and TRBJ1-1; 7 bases match TRBD1. This CDR3 region has 14 residues. The trim removed 6 bases at V and 3 bases at J, leaving 7 bases unmatched. Germline-derived CDR1 and CDR2 are ENHRY and SYGVKD. CDR3 sequence reads: CAIRKQGMDTEAFF. As DNA, the CDR3 is TGTGCCATCAGGAAACAGGGGATGGACACTGAAGCTTTCTTT.

The rearrangement uses TRBV21-1 and TRBJ2-7; the table's D call TRBD1 went unverified against the DNA. TRBV21-1 counts as a pseudogene. The CDR3 is 14 amino acids. CDR3: CASSRGQGDYEQYF. Written as DNA, the CDR3 is TGTGCCAGCAGCAGGGGACAGGGGGATTACGAGCAGTACTTC.

The V call is TRBV5-4, the J call TRBJ1-6; TRBD1 aligns across 8 bases. Germline CDR1 and CDR2: SGHNT and YYREEE (reference sequence). V shed 5 bases, J shed 8 bases, and the junction held 9 bases outside the gene matches. The CDR3 covers 15 residues. The CDR3 loop reads CASRSTGGRDSPLHF. CDR3 DNA: TGTGCCAGCAGATCAACAGGGGGAAGGGATTCACCCCTCCACTTT. Supplemented by reference TRBV5-4 and TRBJ1-6, the full variable domain reads ETGVTQSPTHLIKTRGQQVTLRCSSQSGHNTVSWYQQALGQGPQFIFQYYREEENGRGNFPPRFSGLQFPNYSSELNVNALELDDSALYLCASRSTGGRDSPLHFGNGTRLTVT.